This T cell receptor (beta chain) derives from a study of preoperative IRX-2 immunotherapy in early breast cancer (dated by TCRdb to about 2019). This clone was recorded a few times. The target of this receptor is not known. Base qualities are missing; no much larger clone stands one base away. The trim is 4 bases for V and 8 bases for J, with a gap of 20 bases between the germline ends. CDR1 MDHEN and CDR2 SYDVKM are derived from the germline V gene. The cysteine opens and the phenylalanine closes a CDR3 of 16 amino acids. Here the CDR3 DNA is all that survives: 48 bases in frame from base 1. To prepare the library, the immunoSEQ multiplex PCR assay was applied. Held by TCRdb, this immuneACCESS table contains in-frame sequences only and omits some clones. Under half of the omission traces to an unresolved V gene where checked; the cause of the rest is unknown. The sample data list roughly 93,000 clones, and 80% to 90% of these were observed just once. 2% to 2.5% of the sample comes from the top ten.

The sample's treatment or condition label is to be understood as: preoperative locoregional IRX-2 cytokine immunotherapy. The samples were obtained from a phase Ib study that tested preoperative, locoregional IRX-2 cytokine immunotherapy meant to prime immune responses. Donors were patients with early-stage breast cancer who received IRX-2 before surgery. Recombination connected TRBV28 to TRBJ2-2, with the D call tentatively TRBD1 or TRBD2, each fitting 5 bases. The material was tumor tissue, obtained after IRX-2 immunotherapy. This sequence was found in a human donor with breast cancer. This receptor has the CDR3 CASSSESRGAIGELFF. The sequenced DNA is TGTGCCAGCAGTTCTGAGTCTAGAGGGGCAATAGGGGAGCTGTTTTTT.